One sample yielded the 21 T cell receptor beta chains listed below, sequenced in a study of blood T cell repertoires in COVID-19. This table comes from immunoSEQ multiplex PCR, and its TCRdb copy is limited to in-frame clones, with some not included. The sample contains about 210,000 clones, around 80% of which appear only once. The sequenced sample consisted of peripheral blood. The receptor set was obtained from a woman between 55 and 75 years old with COVID-19, enrolled during active disease.

The CDR3 is CASSRDREETQYF. For the CDR3, the DNA is TGCGCCAGCAGCCGTGACAGGGAAGAGACCCAGTACTTC. The V and J genes are TRBV4-1 and TRBJ2-5; 7 bases are shared with TRBD1. The V segment lost 4 bases and the J segment 3 bases; nucleotides outside the gene matches: 2. This CDR3 has 13 amino acids. The germline V gene has CDR1 MGHRA and CDR2 YSYEKL.

The rearrangement uses TRBV18 and TRBJ1-1; unclear D gene. The CDR3 spans 12 residues. Germline-derived CDR1 and CDR2 are KGHSH and LQKENI. V was pared by 5 bases and J by 1 base, with 5 bases between. The CDR3 sequence is CASSSQNTEAFF. The CDR3 nucleotides read TGTGCCAGCTCAAGCCAGAACACTGAAGCTTTCTTT.

The V gene is TRBV18, the J gene TRBJ1-3; D is unresolved. Germline CDR1 KGHSH, CDR2 LQKENI. There are 16 residues in the CDR3. With 3 bases removed from V and 9 bases from J, the gap between germline ends came to 21 bases. This chain's CDR3 is CASSPITARLDLTIYF. DNA for the CDR3: TGTGCCAGCTCACCCATCACCGCGCGACTGGATCTCACCATATATTTT.

V gene TRBV10-3 combines with J gene TRBJ1-2; 7 bases are shared with TRBD1. The CDR3 extends over 14 amino acids. Trimming at V came to 0 bases and at J to 7 bases, leaving 5 bases not matched to a gene. Germline assignment: CDR1 ENHRY and CDR2 SYGVKD. CDR3: CAISESKRTGGYTF. CDR3 DNA: TGTGCCATCAGTGAGTCGAAGCGGACAGGTGGCTACACCTTC.

This sequence joins TRBV28 and TRBJ2-7; TRBD2 is a possible D gene (5 bases). Per the germline V gene, CDR1 is MDHEN and CDR2 is SYDVKM. The V end lost 5 bases, the J end lost 2 bases, and 13 bases lay between the germline ends. The CDR3 is 14 residues long. DNA of the CDR3: TGTGCCAGCAGTCCTATGGTGGGAGCCTACGAGCAGTACTTC. It is translated as CASSPMVGAYEQYF.

The rearrangement uses TRBV11-2 and TRBJ2-3; 8 bases align to TRBD1. With 5 bases clipped from V and 5 bases from J, the junction kept 6 bases outside the gene matches. This CDR3 spans 14 amino acids. Germline loops: CDR1 SGHAT, CDR2 FQNNGV. CDR3 region: CASSTRQGRDTQYF. CDR3 bases: TGTGCCAGCAGCACGCGACAGGGGCGAGATACGCAGTATTTT.

This sequence joins TRBV6-1 and TRBJ1-1; D remains unclear. Trimming shortened V by 5 bases and J by 5 bases, and 12 bases separated the two germline ends. From germline, CDR1 is MNHNS and CDR2 SASEGT. The CDR3 extends over 13 amino acids. The CDR3 here is CASSFGVRTEAFF. CDR3 coding DNA: TGTGCCAGCAGTTTCGGGGTTCGGACTGAAGCTTTCTTT.

The chain links TRBV2 to TRBJ2-3; 13 bases line up with TRBD2. Unmatched junction bases numbered 8, after V lost 8 bases and J lost 6 bases. This CDR3 comprises 15 residues. CDR1 is SNHLY, CDR2 FYNNEI, per germline. CDR3 region: CASERLAGGGDTQYF. DNA of the CDR3: TGTGCCAGCGAGAGACTAGCGGGGGGTGGGGATACGCAGTATTTT.

CDR3 in DNA: TGTGCCAGCAGCTTAGCGGGGGGGCAGCCCCAGCATTTT. Translation gives CASSLAGGQPQHF. The rearrangement joins TRBV7-8 to TRBJ1-5; TRBD1 is a possible D gene (5 bases). From germline, CDR1 is SGHVS and CDR2 FQNEAQ. V lost 0 bases to trimming and J lost 7 bases, with 7 bases between them. This CDR3 region has 13 residues.

V is TRBV5-1 and J is TRBJ1-4, with D possibly matching TRBD1 (5 bases). Germline V lookup: CDR1 SGHRS, CDR2 YFSETQ. Trimming removed 4 bases at V and 8 bases at J, with 15 bases between. The CDR3 totals 14 residues. Here the CDR3 DNA reads TGCGCCAGCAGCCCCGGAAGGGGAAGCGAAAAACTGTTTTTT. Encoded protein: CASSPGRGSEKLFF.

V is TRBV9 and J is TRBJ2-1; 7 bases agree with TRBD2. The germline CDR1 and CDR2 sequences are SGDLS and YYNGEE. V was pared by 3 bases and J by 0 bases, with 6 bases of the junction left unmatched. The CDR3 runs 16 residues. As DNA, the CDR3 is TGTGCCAGCAGCGACAAAGCGGGGAGCTCCTACAATGAGCAGTTCTTC. It specifies CASSDKAGSSYNEQFF.

This chain joins TRBV5-1 and TRBJ1-4, with 7 nucleotides matching TRBD1. The germline gives CDR1 SGHRS, CDR2 YFSETQ. The CDR3 extends over 14 amino acids. V was clipped by 3 bases and J by 8 bases; unmatched bases: 7. CDR3 sequence reads: CASSSTGWNEKLFF. The DNA for the CDR3 is TGCGCCAGCAGCTCGACAGGGTGGAACGAAAAACTGTTTTTT.

Points on this clone: The junction and the germline gene differ at one end; a read error may be behind it. The chain uses TRBV27 and TRBJ1-1, with a tentative D call TRBD1 (5 bases). This CDR3 has 15 residues. Germline V gene lookup returns CDR1 MNHEY and CDR2 SMNVEV (reference sequence). Written as DNA, the CDR3 is TGTGCCAGCAAGTTTGCGGGACGGAGGAACTCTGAAGCTTTCTTT. Protein product: CASKFAGRRNSEAFF.

The chain joins TRBV28 to TRBJ1-1; 7 nucleotides match TRBD1. This CDR3 has 14 amino acids. CDR1 is MDHEN and CDR2 is SYDVKM in the germline V gene. Unmatched junction bases numbered 4, after V lost 5 bases and J lost 1 base. Here the CDR3 reads CASSNRGKNTEAFF. DNA for the CDR3: TGTGCCAGCAGTAACAGGGGTAAGAACACTGAAGCTTTCTTT.

The J gene is TRBJ2-3, the V gene TRBV12-3 or TRBV12-4; 9 nucleotides align to TRBD1. The J segment lost 15 bases and the V segment lost 5 bases, leaving 12 bases of the junction unmatched. The CDR3 sequence is 13 residues long. CDR3 in DNA: TGTGCCAGCAGTATGAAAGCCGGGACAGGGCAATATTTT. This gives the protein CASSMKAGTGQYF.

The chain has TRBV9 and TRBJ2-2; 7 bases fit TRBD1. The CDR3 consists of 15 residues. Germline V CDR1 and CDR2: SGDLS, YYNGEE. After removal of 2 bases from V and 5 bases from J, the junction contained 6 bases not matched to a gene. CDR3 protein: CASSVTGDRTGELFF. CDR3 DNA sequence: TGTGCCAGCAGCGTCACAGGGGACCGTACCGGGGAGCTGTTTTTT.

V is TRBV24-1 and J is TRBJ2-2, with TRBD1 matching over 9 bases. Germline trimming cut 4 bases from V and 1 base from J; bases unmatched to any gene: 3. CDR3 length: 16 amino acids. The germline V gene has CDR1 KGHDR and CDR2 SFDVKD. CDR3 amino acids: CATSDTGQGNTGELFF. Written as DNA, the CDR3 is TGTGCCACCAGTGACACGGGACAGGGGAACACCGGGGAGCTGTTTTTT.

This clone occurred once. The V gene is TRBV15, the J gene TRBJ2-7, with a tentative D call TRBD2 (6 bases). Germline lookup yields CDR1 LNHNV and CDR2 YYDKDF (reference sequence). Trimming took off 0 bases at V and 4 bases at J, with 10 bases between the two ends. The CDR3 contains 14 residues. As DNA, the CDR3 is TGTGCCACCAGCAGAGATCGGGGGAGGTACGAGCAGTACGTC. Residues: CATSRDRGRYEQYV.

This rearrangement joins TRBV9 to TRBJ1-5, with D unresolved. Germline assignment: CDR1 SGDLS and CDR2 YYNGEE. Trimming pared 1 base from V and 0 bases from J, leaving 5 bases between. The CDR3 extends over 14 amino acids. The CDR3 spells CASSVQDSNQPQHF. As DNA, the CDR3 is TGTGCCAGCAGCGTACAGGATAGCAATCAGCCCCAGCATTTT.

The chain carries TRBV30 and TRBJ1-3; the D gene is possibly TRBD1 (5 bases). There are 14 residues in the CDR3. Germline V gives CDR1 GTSNPN, CDR2 SVGIG (reference sequence). As DNA, the CDR3 is TGTGCATTGGATGCCGGGGGCTCTGGAAACACCATATATTTT. Translating it yields CALDAGGSGNTIYF.

The chain links TRBV4-2 to TRBJ1-3; D remains unclear. Per the germline V gene, CDR1 is LGHNA and CDR2 is YNFKEQ. The CDR3 extends over 15 amino acids. Trimming removed 7 bases from V and 0 bases from J, with 13 bases in between. Here the CDR3 DNA reads TGTGCCAGCACCAAGAGGAGTGACTCTGGAAACACCATATATTTT. Its translation: CASTKRSDSGNTIYF.